Each of the 31 T cell receptor beta chains below was sequenced from the same sample in a study of blood T cells in healthy people across ages (dated by TCRdb to about 2015). The library was prepared using 5' RACE. Sequencing was performed on an Illumina HiSeq 2500. The second PCR ran for roughly 7 to 11 cycles and used a J-beta primer mix along with a sample-barcoded 5' primer. TCRdb trimmed the raw reads at Q25, called clones with MiXCR and kept productive beta chains. Rows merge per CDR3 protein into single entries with the most common DNA and genes. The sample table shows hundreds of thousands of distinct CDR3 sequences, and approximately 52% are seen once. The ten largest make up 13% of the sample. The sample comprised blood. All receptors derive from a woman of 80 years or more in good health.

The gene calls are TRBV10-3 and TRBJ2-5; 8 bases line up with TRBD2. The DNA end lines up better with TRBJ2-7; the J call may be wrong. Germline values: CDR1 ENHRY, CDR2 SYGVKD. The CDR3 contains 16 residues. CDR3 sequence (DNA): TGTGCCATCAGTGAGTCGATGGCGGGGGGCCCCTACGAGCAGTACTTC. Its protein product is CAISESMAGGPYEQYF.

This clonotype appeared a few times. The genes are TRBV7-8 and TRBJ1-2; no clear D. Between the trimmed V and J ends, which lost 6 bases and 6 bases, there was a span of 14 bases. From germline, CDR1 is SGHVS and CDR2 FQNEAQ. This CDR3 contains 13 residues. The CDR3 here is CASSLEGFDGYTF. CDR3 nucleotides: TGTGCCAGCAGTCTAGAGGGTTTCGATGGCTACACCTTC.

CDR3 sequence reads: CATSLRDRGPTDTQYF. CDR3 DNA sequence: TGTGCCACCAGCCTCCGGGACAGGGGACCCACAGATACGCAGTATTTT. The rearrangement links TRBV15 to TRBJ2-3; 10 positions match TRBD1. CDR1 is LNHNV and CDR2 is YYDKDF in the germline V gene (reference sequence). The trim removed 5 bases at V and 2 bases at J, leaving 7 bases unmatched. This CDR3 is 16 amino acids long.

On this clonotype itself: This could be a read error, since a much larger clone is one nucleotide away. The chain combines TRBV29-1 with TRBJ2-4, with D perhaps assigned TRBD1 or TRBD2 (5 bases each). In germline, CDR1 is SQVTM, CDR2 ANQGSEA. This CDR3 contains 13 residues. CDR3 loop: CSVVGTTKNIQCF. The CDR3 DNA follows: TGCAGCGTTGTAGGGACCACCAAAAACATTCAGTGCTTC.

This clonotype came up a few times. This chain joins TRBV9 and TRBJ2-5, with D uncertain. The germline gives CDR1 SGDLS, CDR2 YYNGEE. The length of the CDR3 is 13 residues. Between the trimmed V and J ends, which lost 1 base and 1 base, there was a span of 5 bases. CDR3 sequence reads: CASSVYGQETQYF. CDR3 sequence (DNA): TGTGCCAGCAGCGTATACGGCCAAGAGACCCAGTACTTC.

This sequence joins TRBV7-2 and TRBJ2-6; D is ambiguous. From germline, CDR1 is SGHTA and CDR2 FQGNSA. This CDR3 is 15 amino acids long. Deletions cut 2 bases from V and 2 bases from J, with 7 bases between. The CDR3 DNA reads as TGTGCCAGCAGCTTAAGAAGAACTGGGGCCAACGTCCTGACTTTC. Its translation is CASSLRRTGANVLTF.

Only a few counts were recorded for this clonotype. Possible read error: a much larger clone is one base away. CDR3: CAIMDARSYNEQFF. Here the CDR3 DNA reads TGTGCCATCATGGACGCCCGGTCCTACAATGAGCAGTTCTTC. This chain uses TRBV10-3 with TRBJ2-1; D remains unclear. The V gene's germline CDR1 is ENHRY and CDR2 SYGVKD. Trimming pared 7 bases from V and 1 base from J, leaving 11 bases between. The CDR3 consists of 14 residues.

This rearrangement joins TRBV18 to TRBJ2-1; D ambiguous. V was cut by 0 bases and J by 5 bases, with 5 bases left in between. Germline CDR1 KGHSH, CDR2 LQKENI. This CDR3 is 13 amino acids long. CDR3 residues: CASSPPRDNEQFF. CDR3 in DNA: TGTGCCAGCTCACCACCACGAGACAATGAGCAGTTCTTC.

A single count supports this clonotype. The CDR3 here is CSATGTQQFF. The CDR3 coding sequence is TGCAGTGCTACCGGGACACAGCAGTTCTTC. This chain connects TRBV20-1 to TRBJ2-1; perhaps TRBD1 as D (6 bases). Germline V lookup: CDR1 DFQATT, CDR2 SNEGSKA (reference sequence). V gave up 4 bases and J gave up 11 bases, with 9 bases separating them. The CDR3 contains 10 residues.

V and J are TRBV10-3 and TRBJ2-3; TRBD2 is a possible D gene (6 bases). The V and J ends lost 4 bases and 0 bases respectively, with 11 bases between them. The CDR3 runs to 15 residues. Germline CDR1 reads ENHRY; CDR2 reads SYGVKD. CDR3: CAISAGGASTDTQYF. As DNA, the CDR3 is TGTGCCATCAGTGCGGGCGGGGCAAGCACAGATACGCAGTATTTT.

The chain combines TRBV5-1 with TRBJ1-1; possibly TRBD1 for D (5 bases). Germline assignment: CDR1 SGHRS and CDR2 YFSETQ. This CDR3 has 15 amino acids. The V end lost 2 bases, the J end lost 1 base, and 12 bases lay between the germline ends. CDR3 amino acids: CASSLTGGENTEAFF. The CDR3 DNA sequence: TGCGCCAGCAGCTTAACGGGGGGGGAGAACACTGAAGCTTTCTTT. The variable domain in full, completed from reference TRBV5-1 and TRBJ1-1, reads KAGVTQTPRYLIKTRGQQVTLSCSPISGHRSVSWYQQTPGQGLQFLFEYFSETQRNKGNFPGRFSGRQFSNSRSEMNVSTLELGDSALYLCASSLTGGENTEAFFGQGTRLTVV.

The chain employs TRBV12-3 or TRBV12-4 and TRBJ1-1, with a tentative D call TRBD1 (5 bases). CDR3 length equals 13 residues. Deletions cut 6 bases from V and 8 bases from J, with 16 bases between. For the CDR3, the DNA is TGTGCCAGCAGCCCATGGGATGGGGGGGAAGCTTTCTTT. As protein: CASSPWDGGEAFF.

This clonotype was seen repeatedly, ten times or more. V and J are TRBV25-1 and TRBJ2-1; D may be TRBD2 (6 bases). Germline-derived CDR1 and CDR2 are MGHDK and SYGVNS. The CDR3 runs to 15 residues. The V and J ends lost 4 bases and 4 bases respectively, with 14 bases between them. The DNA of the CDR3 is TGTGCCAGCAGTGCTAAGGCGGGGATATACAATGAGCAGTTCTTC. Residues: CASSAKAGIYNEQFF.

V is TRBV19 and J is TRBJ2-5; TRBD1 or TRBD2 may be the D gene (5 bases each). The DNA end is a closer match to TRBJ2-4, so the J assignment may be wrong. This CDR3 spans 17 amino acids. CDR1 is LNHDA and CDR2 is SQIVND in the germline V gene (reference sequence). CDR3 DNA: TGTGCCAGTACCCGGGTAATTCAGGGACGAACCAAAAACATTCAGTACTTC. This codes for CASTRVIQGRTKNIQYF.

V gene TRBV6-5 combines with J gene TRBJ2-3, with 11 bases that match TRBD2. The J segment lost 4 bases and the V segment lost 8 bases, leaving 8 bases of the junction unmatched. The germline V gene has CDR1 MNHEY and CDR2 SVGAGI. The CDR3 length is 15 residues. DNA for the CDR3: TGTGCCAGCCTAGGTAGCGGGGGGGCGTCAGATACGCAGTATTTT. Its translation: CASLGSGGASDTQYF.

In its sample, this clonotype was seen many times. The genes are TRBV6-5 and TRBJ2-1, with 7 bases fitting TRBD2. This CDR3 comprises 18 residues. Per the germline V gene, CDR1 is MNHEY and CDR2 is SVGAGI. The ends lost 2 bases at V and 0 bases at J; junction bases unmatched: 10. CDR3 in DNA: TGTGCCAGCAGTTACCGAGCGGGACGTCAGAGCTCCTACAATGAGCAGTTCTTC. Amino acids: CASSYRAGRQSSYNEQFF.

The V call is TRBV15, the J call TRBJ2-1; the match to TRBD2 covers 8 bases. Germline trimming cut 4 bases from V and 5 bases from J; bases unmatched to any gene: 7. CDR1 is LNHNV, CDR2 YYDKDF, per germline (reference sequence). The CDR3 sequence is 15 residues long. The CDR3 region has the DNA TGTGCCACCAGCATCCCCCGGGGGGGCCACAATGAGCAGTTCTTC. As protein: CATSIPRGGHNEQFF.

The J gene is TRBJ1-6, the V gene TRBV6-5; D is undetermined. V lost 2 bases and J lost 14, with 10 bases in between. The CDR3 is 12 residues long. Germline CDR1 reads MNHEY; CDR2 reads SVGAGI. DNA of the CDR3: TGTGCCAGCAGTTACAAGGGTCGGGCCCTCCACTTT. Amino acid sequence: CASSYKGRALHF.

The V call is TRBV12-3 or TRBV12-4, the J call TRBJ1-1; D unclear. CDR3 length equals 13 residues. Trimming took 3 bases from V and 6 from J, leaving 11 bases between them. CDR3 amino acids: CASSFGGSAEAFF. The DNA of the CDR3 is TGTGCCAGCAGTTTCGGCGGGAGCGCTGAAGCTTTCTTT.

About this clonotype: This may stem from a read error, because a much larger clone lies one nucleotide away. The rearrangement uses TRBV5-1 and TRBJ2-5; perhaps TRBD1 as D (5 bases). The CDR3 loop spans 15 amino acids. The germline gives CDR1 SGHRS, CDR2 YFSETQ. V dropped 0 bases and J dropped 11 bases, with 20 bases sitting between them. The CDR3 region is CASSLGVGGAHEQYF. CDR3 DNA sequence: TGCGCCAGCAGCTTGGGGGTAGGTGGGGCGCATGAGCAGTACTTC.

This sequence joins TRBV6-6 and TRBJ2-7; no reliable D call. V was pared by 7 bases and J by 4 bases, with 14 bases between. Germline values: CDR1 MNHNY, CDR2 SVGAGI (reference sequence). CDR3 length: 13 residues. In DNA form, the CDR3 reads TGTGCCAGCACTGACCAGTCTGAGTACGAGCAGTACTTC. Its protein product is CASTDQSEYEQYF.

The chain couples TRBV29-1 to TRBJ2-5; the D is unclear. The assigned J gene may be wrong: the sequence end matches TRBJ2-7 better. The CDR3 runs 14 residues. Per the germline V gene, CDR1 is SQVTM and CDR2 is ANQGSEA. Here the CDR3 reads CSVELEGRSSEQYF. CDR3 DNA sequence: TGCAGCGTTGAATTGGAAGGCCGAAGCTCCGAGCAGTACTTC.

This clonotype has at least ten counts. The V gene is TRBV28, the J gene TRBJ2-7; 8 nucleotides agree with TRBD1. The CDR3 consists of 14 residues. After removal of 6 bases from V and 4 bases from J, the junction contained 8 bases not matched to a gene. Germline V lookup: CDR1 MDHEN, CDR2 SYDVKM. CDR3 DNA sequence: TGTGCCAGCAGCCCCTCAGGGGGCGCGTACGAGCAGTACTTC. Amino acids: CASSPSGGAYEQYF.

As regards this clonotype: One end of the junction is discordant with germline, which a read error may explain. The chain is built from TRBV5-1 and TRBJ2-1, with 7 bases lining up with TRBD2. CDR1 is SGHRS and CDR2 is YFSETQ in the germline V gene. CDR3 size: 16 residues. The CDR3 here is CASSWAGVSSYNERFF. The CDR3 region has the DNA TGCGCCAGCAGCTGGGCGGGGGTGAGCTCCTACAATGAGCGGTTCTTC.

The chain employs TRBV3-1 and TRBJ2-3, with D possibly being TRBD1 or TRBD2 (6 bases each). Germline loops: CDR1 LGHDT, CDR2 YNNKEL (reference sequence). The CDR3 is made up of 15 amino acids. Trimming removed 4 bases from V and 2 bases from J, with 13 bases in between. CDR3 sequence (DNA): TGTGCCAGCAGCCTCACTAGGGGGGCCACAGATACGCAGTATTTT. Translating it yields CASSLTRGATDTQYF.

This clonotype has just one count. V usage is TRBV3-1 and J usage is TRBJ2-7, with D tentatively TRBD1 (6 bases). The CDR3 has 13 residues. From germline, CDR1 is LGHDT and CDR2 YNNKEL (reference sequence). Trimming took off 2 bases at V and 3 bases at J, with 8 bases between the two ends. CDR3 bases: TGTGCCAGCAGCCAACAGGGGCGCTACGAGCAGTACTTC. Its translation is CASSQQGRYEQYF.

The rearrangement uses TRBV29-1 and TRBJ1-1; D gene ambiguous. Germline-derived CDR1 and CDR2 are SQVTM and ANQGSEA. CDR3 length: 12 residues. V was trimmed by 6 bases and J by 0 bases, leaving 8 bases between them. The CDR3 DNA is TGCAGCGTCGGCTGGGTGAACACTGAAGCTTTCTTT. This translates into CSVGWVNTEAFF.

This clonotype was detected many times. In nucleotides, the CDR3 is TGTGCCAGCAGTTTGGGGGACACCAAAAGGGATACGCAGTATTTT. It yields the protein CASSLGDTKRDTQYF. This sequence joins TRBV12-3 or TRBV12-4 and TRBJ2-3, with D maybe TRBD1 (6 bases). V was shortened by 3 bases and J by 6 bases, with 16 bases between the two germline ends. CDR3 length: 15 residues.

The chain combines TRBV3-1 with TRBJ1-1; D unresolved. V lost 1 base to trimming and J lost 8 bases, with 8 bases between them. The CDR3 consists of 12 residues. Germline V gene lookup returns CDR1 LGHDT and CDR2 YNNKEL (reference sequence). The CDR3 coding sequence is TGTGCCAGCAGCCAAGGGGTAGTAGAAGCTTTCTTT. This codes for CASSQGVVEAFF.

This chain connects TRBV7-2 to TRBJ1-5, with TRBD1 identical over 7 bases. CDR1 and CDR2 (germline): SGHTA, FQGNSA. The CDR3 has 13 amino acids. J gave up 7 bases and V 7 bases, and 7 bases lay outside the gene matches. The CDR3 coding sequence is TGTGCCAGCAATCGACAGGGCGAACAGCCCCAGCATTTT. Translation: CASNRQGEQPQHF.

The chain carries TRBV6-2 or TRBV6-3 and TRBJ1-5, with D hard to call. Looked up from germline, CDR1 is MNHEY and CDR2 is SVGEGT. Trimming shortened V by 6 bases and J by 3 bases, and 9 bases separated the two germline ends. The CDR3 has 13 residues. The DNA for the CDR3 is TGTGCCAGCAGGGACCATTCCAATCAGCCCCAGCATTTT. It yields the protein CASRDHSNQPQHF.